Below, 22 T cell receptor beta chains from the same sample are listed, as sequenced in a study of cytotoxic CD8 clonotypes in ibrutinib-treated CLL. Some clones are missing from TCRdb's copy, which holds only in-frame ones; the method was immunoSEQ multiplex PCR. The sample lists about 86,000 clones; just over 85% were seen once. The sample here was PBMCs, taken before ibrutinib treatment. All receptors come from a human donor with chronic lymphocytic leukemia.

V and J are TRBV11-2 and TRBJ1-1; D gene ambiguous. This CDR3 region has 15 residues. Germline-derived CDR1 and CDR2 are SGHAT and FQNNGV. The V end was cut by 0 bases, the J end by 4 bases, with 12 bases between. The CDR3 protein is CASSLEQRSGTEAFF. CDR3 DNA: TGTGCCAGCAGCTTAGAGCAGAGGTCGGGCACTGAAGCTTTCTTT.

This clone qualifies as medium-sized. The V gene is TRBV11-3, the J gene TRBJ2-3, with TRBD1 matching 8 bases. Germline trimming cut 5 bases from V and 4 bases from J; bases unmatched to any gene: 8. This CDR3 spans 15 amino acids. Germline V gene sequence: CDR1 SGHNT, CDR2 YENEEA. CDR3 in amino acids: CASSLGQGEADTQYF. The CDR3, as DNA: TGTGCCAGCAGCCTCGGACAGGGCGAAGCAGATACGCAGTATTTT.

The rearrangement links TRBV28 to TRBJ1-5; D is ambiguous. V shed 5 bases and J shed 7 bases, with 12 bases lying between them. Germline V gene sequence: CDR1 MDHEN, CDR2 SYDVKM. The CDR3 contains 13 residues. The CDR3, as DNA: TGTGCCAGCAGTCCGAACGAACAGCAGCCCCAGCATTTT. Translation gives CASSPNEQQPQHF.

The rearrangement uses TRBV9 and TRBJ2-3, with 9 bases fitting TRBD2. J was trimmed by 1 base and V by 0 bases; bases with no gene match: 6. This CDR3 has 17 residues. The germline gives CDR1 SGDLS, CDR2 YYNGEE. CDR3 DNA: TGTGCCAGCAGCGTAGCTATAGCGGGAGATGGCACAGATACGCAGTATTTT. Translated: CASSVAIAGDGTDTQYF.

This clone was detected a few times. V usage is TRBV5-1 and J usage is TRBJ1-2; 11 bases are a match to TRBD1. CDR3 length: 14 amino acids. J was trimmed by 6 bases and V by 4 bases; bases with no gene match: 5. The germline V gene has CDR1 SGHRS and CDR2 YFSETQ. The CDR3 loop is CASSIWTGGDGYTF. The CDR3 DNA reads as TGCGCCAGCAGCATCTGGACAGGGGGCGATGGCTACACCTTC.

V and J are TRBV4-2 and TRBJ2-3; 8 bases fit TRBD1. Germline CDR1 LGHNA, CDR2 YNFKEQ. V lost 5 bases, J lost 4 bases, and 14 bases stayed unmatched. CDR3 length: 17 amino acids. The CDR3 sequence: CASSILHRGQVSDTQYF. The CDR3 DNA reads TGTGCCAGCAGCATCCTCCACCGGGGACAGGTGTCAGATACGCAGTATTTT.

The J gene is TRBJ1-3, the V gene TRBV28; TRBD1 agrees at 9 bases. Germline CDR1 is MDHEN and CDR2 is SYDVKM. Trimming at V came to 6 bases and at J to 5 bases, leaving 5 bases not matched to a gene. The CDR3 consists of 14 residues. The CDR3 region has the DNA TGTGCCAGCAGGGGACAGGGTATTAGAAACACCATATATTTT. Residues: CASRGQGIRNTIYF. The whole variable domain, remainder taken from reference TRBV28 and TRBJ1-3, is DVKVTQSSRYLVKRTGEKVFLECVQDMDHENMFWYRQDPGLGLRLIYFSYDVKMKEKGDIPEGYSVSREKKERFSLILESASTNQTSMYLCASRGQGIRNTIYFGEGSWLTVV.

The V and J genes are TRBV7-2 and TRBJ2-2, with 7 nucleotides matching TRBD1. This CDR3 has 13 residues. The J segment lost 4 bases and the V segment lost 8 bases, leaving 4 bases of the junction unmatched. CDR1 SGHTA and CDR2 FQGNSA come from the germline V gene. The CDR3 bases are TGTGCCAGCCGACAGGGTGCCACCGGGGAGCTGTTTTTT. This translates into CASRQGATGELFF.

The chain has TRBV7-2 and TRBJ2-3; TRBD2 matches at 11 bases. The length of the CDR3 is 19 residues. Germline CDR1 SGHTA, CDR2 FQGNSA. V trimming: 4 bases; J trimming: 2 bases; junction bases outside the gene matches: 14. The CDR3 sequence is CASSYRGGVAGGLTDTQYF. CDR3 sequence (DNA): TGTGCCAGCAGCTACCGCGGGGGGGTAGCGGGAGGGCTCACAGATACGCAGTATTTT.

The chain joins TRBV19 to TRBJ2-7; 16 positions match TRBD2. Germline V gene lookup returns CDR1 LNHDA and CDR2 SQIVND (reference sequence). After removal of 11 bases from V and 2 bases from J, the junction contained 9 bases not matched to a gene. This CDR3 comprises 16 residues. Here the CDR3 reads CACGTSGRAVTYEQYF. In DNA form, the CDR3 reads TGTGCCTGCGGGACTAGCGGGAGGGCCGTAACCTACGAGCAGTACTTC.

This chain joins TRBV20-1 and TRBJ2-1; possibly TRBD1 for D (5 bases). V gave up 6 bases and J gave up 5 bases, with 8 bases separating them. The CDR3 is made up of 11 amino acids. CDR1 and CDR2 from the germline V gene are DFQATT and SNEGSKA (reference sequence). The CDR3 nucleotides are TGCAGTGCGAGACAGAACAATGAGCAGTTCTTC. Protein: CSARQNNEQFF.

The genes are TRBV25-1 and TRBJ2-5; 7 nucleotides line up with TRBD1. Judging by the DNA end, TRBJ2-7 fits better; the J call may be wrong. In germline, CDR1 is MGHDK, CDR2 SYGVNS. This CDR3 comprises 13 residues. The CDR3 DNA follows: TGTGCCAGCAGTGGACAGGGAACCTTCGAGCAGTACTTC. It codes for CASSGQGTFEQYF.

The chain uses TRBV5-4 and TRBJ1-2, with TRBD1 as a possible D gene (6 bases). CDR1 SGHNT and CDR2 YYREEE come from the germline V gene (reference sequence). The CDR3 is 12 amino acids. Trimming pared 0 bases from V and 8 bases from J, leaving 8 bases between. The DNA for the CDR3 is TGTGCCAGCAGCTTGGGACAGGCCGGCTACACCTTC. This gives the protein CASSLGQAGYTF. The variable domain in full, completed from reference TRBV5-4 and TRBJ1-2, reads ETGVTQSPTHLIKTRGQQVTLRCSSQSGHNTVSWYQQALGQGPQFIFQYYREEENGRGNFPPRFSGLQFPNYSSELNVNALELDDSALYLCASSLGQAGYTFGSGTRLTVV.

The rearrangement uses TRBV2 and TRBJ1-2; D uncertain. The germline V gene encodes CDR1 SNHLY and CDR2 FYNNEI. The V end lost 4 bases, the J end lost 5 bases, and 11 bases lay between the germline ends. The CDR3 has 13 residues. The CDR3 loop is CASSASSLYGYTF. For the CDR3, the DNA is TGTGCCAGCAGTGCTTCCAGTCTATATGGCTACACCTTC.

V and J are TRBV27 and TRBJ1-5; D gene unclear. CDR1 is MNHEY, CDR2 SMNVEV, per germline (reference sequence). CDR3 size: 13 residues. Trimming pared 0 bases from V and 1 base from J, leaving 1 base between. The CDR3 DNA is TGTGCCAGCAGTTTATCGAGCAATCAGCCCCAGCATTTT. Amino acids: CASSLSSNQPQHF.

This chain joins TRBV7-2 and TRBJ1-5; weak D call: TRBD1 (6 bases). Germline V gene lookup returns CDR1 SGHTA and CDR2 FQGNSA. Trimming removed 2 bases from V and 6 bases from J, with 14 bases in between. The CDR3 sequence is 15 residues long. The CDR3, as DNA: TGTGCCAGCAGCTTAATCTCTGGGGGCAGTCAGCCCCAGCATTTT. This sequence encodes CASSLISGGSQPQHF.

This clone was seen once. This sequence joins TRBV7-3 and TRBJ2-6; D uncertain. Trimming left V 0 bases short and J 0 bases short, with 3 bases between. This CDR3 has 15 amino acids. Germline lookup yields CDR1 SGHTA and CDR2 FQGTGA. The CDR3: CASSLTGSGANVLTF. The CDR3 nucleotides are TGTGCCAGCAGCTTAACCGGCTCTGGGGCCAACGTCCTGACTTTC. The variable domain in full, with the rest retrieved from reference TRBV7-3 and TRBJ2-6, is GAGVSQTPSNKVTEKGKYVELRCDPISGHTALYWYRQSLGQGPEFLIYFQGTGAADDSGLPNDRFFAVRPEGSVSTLKIQRTERGDSAVYLCASSLTGSGANVLTFGAGSRLTVL.

CDR3 DNA sequence: TGTGCCAGCAGTTTATCAGCAGTCACCGGGGAGCTGTTTTTT. Protein sequence: CASSLSAVTGELFF. The chain employs TRBV6-6 and TRBJ2-2; no clear D gene. CDR3 length: 14 amino acids. Germline-derived CDR1 and CDR2 are MNHNY and SVGAGI (reference sequence). V dropped 4 bases and J dropped 4 bases, with 10 bases sitting between them.

CDR3 protein: CASSTPGTYTEAFF. CDR3 sequence (DNA): TGTGCCAGTAGTACACCCGGGACGTACACTGAAGCTTTCTTT. This chain links TRBV19 with TRBJ1-1; possibly TRBD1 for D (5 bases). The CDR3 contains 14 residues. Germline V gene lookup returns CDR1 LNHDA and CDR2 SQIVND (reference sequence). V was cut by 4 bases and J by 3 bases, with 12 bases left in between.

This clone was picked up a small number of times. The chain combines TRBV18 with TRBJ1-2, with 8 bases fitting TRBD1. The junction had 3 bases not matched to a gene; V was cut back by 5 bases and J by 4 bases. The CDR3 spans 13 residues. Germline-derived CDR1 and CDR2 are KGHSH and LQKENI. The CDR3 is CASSKGTGYGYTF. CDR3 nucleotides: TGTGCCAGCTCAAAAGGGACAGGCTATGGCTACACCTTC.

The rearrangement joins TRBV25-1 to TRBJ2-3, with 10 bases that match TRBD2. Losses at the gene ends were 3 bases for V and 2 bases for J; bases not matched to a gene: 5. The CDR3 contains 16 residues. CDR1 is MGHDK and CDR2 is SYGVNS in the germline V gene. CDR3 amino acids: CASSERTSGTTDTQYF. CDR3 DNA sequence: TGTGCCAGCAGTGAGAGGACTAGCGGCACCACAGATACGCAGTATTTT. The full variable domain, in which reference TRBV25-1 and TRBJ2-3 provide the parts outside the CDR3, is EADIYQTPRYLVIGTGKKITLECSQTMGHDKMYWYQQDPGMELHLIHYSYGVNSTEKGDLSSESTVSRIRTEHFPLTLESARPSHTSQYLCASSERTSGTTDTQYFGPGTRLTVL.

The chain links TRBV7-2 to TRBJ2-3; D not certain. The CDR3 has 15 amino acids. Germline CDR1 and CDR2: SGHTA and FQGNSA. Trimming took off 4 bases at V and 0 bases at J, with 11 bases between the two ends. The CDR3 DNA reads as TGTGCCAGCAGCTCGAACCTTCCTAGCACAGATACGCAGTATTTT. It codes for CASSSNLPSTDTQYF.